The 15 T cell receptor beta chains listed next were all sequenced from one sample in a study of T cell responses to AZD1222 COVID-19 vaccine. Sequencing used immunoSEQ multiplex PCR; TCRdb keeps in-frame clones, though not all of them. The data show approximately 80,000 clones, 88% seen once. This sample comprised peripheral blood, obtained on day 0 of MenACWY control vaccination. These receptor sequences come from an adult in good health.

The J gene is TRBJ2-2, the V gene TRBV7-2; D is uncertain. The germline V gene encodes CDR1 SGHTA and CDR2 FQGNSA. The V end lost 2 bases, the J end lost 0 bases, and 7 bases lay between the germline ends. The CDR3 contains 15 residues. The CDR3 DNA reads TGTGCCAGCAGCTTATTCGTGGCGAACACCGGGGAGCTGTTTTTT. Translation gives CASSLFVANTGELFF. Together with reference TRBV7-2 and TRBJ2-2, the CDR3 gives the full variable domain: GAGVSQSPSNKVTEKGKDVELRCDPISGHTALYWYRQSLGQGLEFLIYFQGNSAPDKSGLPSDRFSAERTGGSVSTLTIQRTQQEDSAVYLCASSLFVANTGELFFGEGSRLTVL.

This chain connects TRBV7-2 to TRBJ2-7, with D possibly TRBD1 on 5 matching bases. V was cut by 5 bases and J by 2 bases, with 22 bases left in between. Germline V gene lookup returns CDR1 SGHTA and CDR2 FQGNSA. The CDR3 has 17 residues. CDR3 sequence: CASSPGHTPYSAYEQYF. DNA of the CDR3: TGTGCCAGCAGCCCAGGGCACACCCCCTATTCAGCCTACGAGCAGTACTTC.

This sequence joins TRBV11-2 and TRBJ1-4; possibly TRBD1 for D (5 bases). Germline-derived CDR1 and CDR2 are SGHAT and FQNNGV. The CDR3 runs 16 residues. Trimming stripped 0 bases from V and 3 bases from J, with 11 bases between. The chain's CDR3 is CASSLDLKGSNEKLFF. The CDR3 coding sequence is TGTGCCAGCAGCTTAGATCTAAAGGGGTCTAATGAAAAACTGTTTTTT.

This chain joins TRBV2 and TRBJ1-6; no reliable D call. The CDR3 length is 15 residues. Germline CDR1 SNHLY, CDR2 FYNNEI. Trimming stripped 5 bases from V and 9 bases from J, with 17 bases between. CDR3 in amino acids: CASSLDLSATSPLHF. As DNA, the CDR3 is TGTGCCAGCAGTTTAGACCTCTCGGCTACTTCACCCCTCCACTTT. The whole variable domain, remainder taken from reference TRBV2 and TRBJ1-6, is EPEVTQTPSHQVTQMGQEVILRCVPISNHLYFYWYRQILGQKVEFLVSFYNNEISEKSEIFDDQFSVERPDGSNFTLKIRSTKLEDSAMYFCASSLDLSATSPLHFGNGTRLTVT.

This clone was recorded once. The chain carries TRBV7-3 and TRBJ2-3; 9 bases fit TRBD2. The CDR3 is made up of 14 amino acids. V lost 3 bases to trimming and J lost 4 bases; unmatched junction nucleotides: 2. The V gene's germline CDR1 is SGHTA and CDR2 FQGTGA. The CDR3 is CASSFGGGADTQYF. The CDR3 coding sequence is TGTGCCAGCAGCTTTGGCGGGGGGGCAGATACGCAGTATTTT. The variable domain in full, completed from reference TRBV7-3 and TRBJ2-3, reads GAGVSQTPSNKVTEKGKYVELRCDPISGHTALYWYRQSLGQGPEFLIYFQGTGAADDSGLPNDRFFAVRPEGSVSTLKIQRTERGDSAVYLCASSFGGGADTQYFGPGTRLTVL.

This rearrangement joins TRBV6-6 to TRBJ1-5; 9 bases are shared with TRBD1. V was pared by 5 bases and J by 0 bases, with 8 bases of the junction left unmatched. CDR3 length: 17 amino acids. Germline CDR1 is MNHNY and CDR2 is SVGAGI (reference sequence). The DNA for the CDR3 is TGTGCCAGCAGTCCCGGGACAGGGAGGGTTAGCAATCAGCCCCAGCATTTT. The encoded protein is CASSPGTGRVSNQPQHF.

The chain couples TRBV4-3 to TRBJ2-7; the D gene could be TRBD1 or TRBD2 (6 bases each). Germline lookup yields CDR1 LGHNA and CDR2 YSLEER. The V end lost 0 bases, the J end lost 7 bases, and 19 bases lay between the germline ends. The CDR3 runs 16 residues. The CDR3 sequence: CASSQDQLGGLREQYF. For the CDR3, the DNA is TGCGCCAGCAGCCAAGATCAACTTGGGGGGCTAAGGGAGCAGTACTTC.

The chain employs TRBV4-3 and TRBJ1-2, with D possibly matching TRBD1 (5 bases). Deletions cut 0 bases from V and 0 bases from J, with 8 bases between. The germline V gene has CDR1 LGHNA and CDR2 YSLEER. The CDR3 covers 15 residues. The chain's CDR3 is CASSQDRGTNYGYTF. DNA of the CDR3: TGCGCCAGCAGCCAAGACCGGGGGACTAACTATGGCTACACCTTC.

The chain employs TRBV7-8 and TRBJ1-6, with D perhaps TRBD1 (5 bases). The CDR3 is made up of 16 amino acids. The V gene lost 5 bases and the J gene lost 7 bases, with 18 bases spanning the gap. Germline loops: CDR1 SGHVS, CDR2 FQNEAQ. The CDR3: CASSTAWQGVNSPLHF. CDR3 DNA sequence: TGTGCCAGCAGCACCGCCTGGCAGGGTGTGAATTCACCCCTCCACTTT. The full variable domain, in which reference TRBV7-8 and TRBJ1-6 provide the parts outside the CDR3, is GAGVSQSPRYKVAKRGQDVALRCDPISGHVSLFWYQQALGQGPEFLTYFQNEAQLDKSGLPSDRFFAERPEGSVSTLKIQRTQQEDSAVYLCASSTAWQGVNSPLHFGNGTRLTVT.

The rearrangement links TRBV7-2 to TRBJ2-2; possibly TRBD2 for D (7 bases). Germline V gene lookup returns CDR1 SGHTA and CDR2 FQGNSA. The CDR3 loop spans 15 amino acids. Trimming removed 6 bases from V and 4 bases from J, with 15 bases in between. In DNA, the CDR3 is TGTGCCAGCAGGGGAATGGGGGGGCTCACCGGGGAGCTGTTTTTT. Its protein is CASRGMGGLTGELFF.

The V call is TRBV7-6, the J call TRBJ2-7; D remains unclear. Germline assignment: CDR1 SGHVS and CDR2 FNYEAQ. The CDR3 covers 13 residues. Trimming shortened V by 1 base and J by 4 bases, and 8 bases separated the two germline ends. CDR3: CASSLGTEYEQYF. The CDR3 DNA reads TGTGCCAGCAGCTTAGGGACGGAGTACGAGCAGTACTTC.

The chain carries TRBV9 and TRBJ1-2; D is possibly TRBD1 (5 bases). V was trimmed by 6 bases and J by 4 bases, leaving 19 bases between them. The V gene's germline CDR1 is SGDLS and CDR2 YYNGEE. There are 15 residues in the CDR3. CDR3 sequence (DNA): TGTGCCAGCAACTCAGAGGGTTTCGGGGGCTATGGCTACACCTTC. Amino acids: CASNSEGFGGYGYTF.

The gene calls are TRBV18 and TRBJ2-1, with D perhaps matching TRBD2 (6 bases). V gave up 5 bases and J gave up 6 bases, with 17 bases separating them. The CDR3 consists of 15 residues. Per the germline V gene, CDR1 is KGHSH and CDR2 is LQKENI. The CDR3 sequence: CASSIRDSKGNEQFF. The CDR3 region has the DNA TGTGCCAGCTCAATTAGGGACTCTAAAGGCAATGAGCAGTTCTTC. The full variable domain, with the rest looked up from reference TRBV18 and TRBJ2-1, is NAGVMQNPRHLVRRRGQEARLRCSPMKGHSHVYWYRQLPEEGLKFMVYLQKENIIDESGMPKERFSAEFPKEGPSILRIQQVVRGDSAAYFCASSIRDSKGNEQFFGPGTRLTVL.

The genes are TRBV7-2 and TRBJ2-7; 8 positions agree with TRBD2. Germline assignment: CDR1 SGHTA and CDR2 FQGNSA. The CDR3 is made up of 16 amino acids. V shed 4 bases and J 5 bases; nucleotides not matched to a gene: 13. In nucleotides, the CDR3 is TGTGCCAGCAGCTCCCAACCGGGACTAGGGAGCGACGAGCAGTACTTC. Protein product: CASSSQPGLGSDEQYF.

The chain has TRBV6-2 or TRBV6-3 and TRBJ2-7; D call uncertain. V was shortened by 0 bases and J by 6 bases, with 6 bases between the two germline ends. This CDR3 comprises 12 residues. Germline lookup yields CDR1 MNHEY and CDR2 SVGEGT. CDR3 residues: CASSYSQFEQYF. The CDR3 DNA follows: TGTGCCAGCAGTTACTCACAGTTCGAGCAGTACTTC.